A selection of T cell receptor beta chains follows, all from one sample in a study of cytomegalovirus exposure and HLA in healthy donors. Generated by immunoSEQ multiplex PCR, the TCRdb table keeps only in-frame clones and is missing some. The data contain some 190,000 clones, around 80% of them singletons. What was sequenced was PBMCs. The receptors come from a male donor in good health and CMV-seronegative. The CDR3 runs from the conserved cysteine through the conserved F or W. Fields, in order: V gene, clone size, CDR3 protein. The listing skips clone size in some rows; elsewhere it reads once, few, many or a size class.

v_gene: TRBV5-1; abundance: .; CDR3aa: CASSLTSGRARTGELFF
v_gene: TRBV18; abundance: .; CDR3aa: CASSGGADNEKLFF
v_gene: TRBV5-5; abundance: few; CDR3aa: CASSGDRGNYGYTF
v_gene: TRBV6-5; abundance: once; CDR3aa: CASSSTGSGANVLTF
v_gene: TRBV25-1; abundance: .; CDR3aa: CASSLTGRGGANVLTF
v_gene: TRBV7-2; abundance: .; CDR3aa: CASSLELDSGEQYF
v_gene: TRBV7-9; abundance: .; CDR3aa: CASSFADTQYF
v_gene: TRBV4-3; abundance: .; CDR3aa: CASSQGTSGSYNEQFF
v_gene: TRBV15; abundance: .; CDR3aa: CATSLGQGFKDQPQHF
v_gene: TRBV25-1; abundance: .; CDR3aa: CASSGRGARGGELFF
v_gene: TRBV15; abundance: .; CDR3aa: CATSRDGGPSETQYF
v_gene: TRBV5-4; abundance: .; CDR3aa: CASSPRLRGDTGELFF
v_gene: TRBV5-1; abundance: .; CDR3aa: CASSLEGAAEAFF
v_gene: TRBV7-6; abundance: .; CDR3aa: CASSLGWQADGSQPQHF
v_gene: TRBV28; abundance: .; CDR3aa: CASSLNRDSSYEQYF
v_gene: TRBV20-1; abundance: .; CDR3aa: CSASLAYEQYF
v_gene: TRBV4-3; abundance: .; CDR3aa: CASSQERGNNQPQHF
v_gene: TRBV2; abundance: .; CDR3aa: CASSGTPDTQYF
v_gene: TRBV4-2; abundance: .; CDR3aa: CASSLGLADSYNEQFF
v_gene: TRBV5-1; abundance: .; CDR3aa: CASSLAVSGGPNEQYF
v_gene: TRBV10-1; abundance: .; CDR3aa: CASSGGTALRETQYF
v_gene: TRBV7-2; abundance: .; CDR3aa: CASSLSGQGGNEQFF
v_gene: TRBV7-9; abundance: .; CDR3aa: CASSLSAQGVGNYGYTF
v_gene: TRBV4-2; abundance: .; CDR3aa: CASSQDTPGQYQPQHF
v_gene: TRBV7-9; abundance: few; CDR3aa: CASSRHRGHEQYF
v_gene: TRBV9; abundance: .; CDR3aa: CASSGRQGMTGNTIYF
v_gene: TRBV5-1; abundance: .; CDR3aa: CASSLEIGAQETQYF
v_gene: TRBV5-8; abundance: .; CDR3aa: CASSLRRQGVGGYTF
v_gene: TRBV5-1; abundance: .; CDR3aa: CASSLAGTEETQYF
v_gene: TRBV5-1; abundance: .; CDR3aa: CASSSGLAGGQGTDTQYF
v_gene: TRBV6-5; abundance: .; CDR3aa: CATRRGQKDEQYF
v_gene: TRBV4-3; abundance: .; CDR3aa: CASSQEVFGTTNEQFF
v_gene: TRBV7-7; abundance: .; CDR3aa: CASSLGLAGATLSYEQYF
v_gene: TRBV27; abundance: few; CDR3aa: CASSYRGNQPQHF
v_gene: TRBV7-9; abundance: .; CDR3aa: CASRSSGRPQETQYF
v_gene: TRBV28; abundance: .; CDR3aa: CASNKDRGRDTIYF
v_gene: TRBV5-1; abundance: .; CDR3aa: CASSLRTGGTDTQYF
v_gene: TRBV4-3; abundance: .; CDR3aa: CASSWTEDNEQFF
v_gene: TRBV21-1; abundance: .; CDR3aa: CASSSHRGENQPQHF
v_gene: TRBV2; abundance: .; CDR3aa: CASSEGGDTEAFF
v_gene: TRBV28; abundance: .; CDR3aa: CASSESSGAPGANVLTF
v_gene: TRBV2; abundance: .; CDR3aa: CASRLDRVDYGYTF
v_gene: TRBV27; abundance: .; CDR3aa: CASSLPGGEQYF
v_gene: TRBV4-3; abundance: .; CDR3aa: CASSSGVDIYGYTF
v_gene: TRBV5-1; abundance: .; CDR3aa: CASKDIRSTEAFF
v_gene: TRBV19; abundance: .; CDR3aa: CASSIVGRRTGRTDTQYF
v_gene: TRBV29-1; abundance: .; CDR3aa: CSVDGPGGYTF
v_gene: TRBV5-1; abundance: .; CDR3aa: CASSVWGTGGIVDTGELFF
v_gene: TRBV5-4; abundance: few; CDR3aa: CASRDRSRTDTQYF
v_gene: TRBV6-6; abundance: .; CDR3aa: CASSYEGVSPLHF
v_gene: TRBV28; abundance: .; CDR3aa: CASTPTGVYEQYF
v_gene: TRBV5-1; abundance: few; CDR3aa: CASSLLNSIYGYTF
v_gene: TRBV10-3; abundance: .; CDR3aa: CAIRPSGRVHEQYF
v_gene: TRBV4-3; abundance: .; CDR3aa: CASSQDVWERQYF
v_gene: TRBV9; abundance: .; CDR3aa: CASSAMGNTIYF
v_gene: TRBV5-4; abundance: .; CDR3aa: CASSLVAGGSYEQYF
v_gene: TRBV4-2; abundance: .; CDR3aa: CASSQGVRLAGTYEQYF
v_gene: TRBV5-8; abundance: once; CDR3aa: CASSLYRGGKETQYF
v_gene: TRBV18; abundance: .; CDR3aa: CASSQNRDKLNTEAFF
v_gene: TRBV29-1; abundance: .; CDR3aa: CSVESGKSLTDTQYF